The 31 T cell receptor beta chains presented below share a single source sample, sequenced in a study of shared clonotypes between healthy human individuals. Profiled with immunoSEQ multiplex PCR; TCRdb holds only in-frame clones, not every one. Among roughly 500,000 clones listed, 79% were seen once. The sequencing input was PBMCs. These receptors were taken from a woman aged 40 to 50 in good health. Some clones in this sample may be carry-over from other donors' samples.

The chain combines TRBV27 with TRBJ1-1; D not certain. Trimming shortened V by 8 bases and J by 0 bases, and 13 bases separated the two germline ends. This CDR3 comprises 14 residues. Germline V gives CDR1 MNHEY, CDR2 SMNVEV (reference sequence). CDR3 coding DNA: TGTGCCAGCTCTGCTAGGCGCATGAACACTGAAGCTTTCTTT. This codes for CASSARRMNTEAFF.

Of note for this clone: The junction and the germline gene differ at one end; a read error may be behind it. The chain links TRBV7-7 to TRBJ1-5; possible D gene TRBD1, 5 bases. The germline CDR1 and CDR2 sequences are SSHAT and FNYEAQ (reference sequence). This CDR3 has 17 residues. The CDR3 coding sequence is TGTGCTAGCAGCTTGCCGGGGGATGAATATAGCAATCAGCCCCAGCATTTT. Translated: CASSLPGDEYSNQPQHF.

This clone has a handful of counts. This chain links TRBV23-1 with TRBJ2-3; the D gene could be TRBD1 or TRBD2 (6 bases each). TRBV23-1 is an open reading frame whose function is uncertain. V dropped 8 bases and J dropped 1 base, with 16 bases sitting between them. This CDR3 is 15 amino acids long. CDR3 protein: CASLRGQTRTDTQYF. The CDR3 DNA reads as TGCGCCAGCCTTCGGGGGCAGACCCGCACAGATACGCAGTATTTT.

Turning to this clone: One end of the junction is discordant with germline, which a read error may explain. This chain joins TRBV7-7 and TRBJ2-1, with 7 bases that match TRBD1. This CDR3 has 12 amino acids. Per germline, CDR1 SSHAT and CDR2 FNYEAQ (reference sequence). This CDR3 reads CASSPGGNEQFF. The CDR3 nucleotides are TGTGCTAGCAGCCCAGGGGGCAATGAGCAGTTCTTC.

This clone is medium-sized (0.01 to 0.1%) in the sample. This sample also contains other DNA sequences that code for the same CDR3. The chain recombines TRBV28 with TRBJ2-7; TRBD2 is a possible D gene (5 bases). V was clipped by 5 bases and J by 2 bases, with 13 bases between them. CDR1 and CDR2 from the germline V gene are MDHEN and SYDVKM. The CDR3 length is 14 residues. Written as DNA, the CDR3 is TGTGCCAGCAGTCCCTTGTCCGGGGCCTACGAGCAGTACTTC. Its protein is CASSPLSGAYEQYF.

Remarks on this clone: In the same sample, other DNA sequences code for this CDR3. V and J are TRBV7-9 and TRBJ2-1, with 8 bases identical to TRBD2. V trimming: 3 bases; J trimming: 4 bases; junction bases outside the gene matches: 8. CDR1 is SEHNR, CDR2 FQNEAQ, per germline (reference sequence). This CDR3 has 16 amino acids. The CDR3, as DNA: TGTGCCAGCAGCTTGGCGCTAGCGGGCACATACAATGAGCAGTTCTTC. This translates into CASSLALAGTYNEQFF. Full variable domain (remainder filled in from reference TRBV7-9 and TRBJ2-1): DTGVSQNPRHKITKRGQNVTFRCDPISEHNRLYWYRQTLGQGPEFLTYFQNEAQLEKSRLLSDRFSAERPKGSFSTLEIQRTEQGDSAMYLCASSLALAGTYNEQFFGPGTRLTVL.

The chain couples TRBV7-8 to TRBJ2-3, with 8 bases fitting TRBD1. CDR1 is SGHVS, CDR2 FQNEAQ, per germline. Trimming took 8 bases from V and 2 from J; bases not matched to a gene: 6. This CDR3 is built from 14 residues. CDR3 protein: CASLQGAFTDTQYF. The CDR3 coding sequence is TGTGCCAGCCTTCAGGGGGCCTTCACAGATACGCAGTATTTT.

V and J are TRBV6-5 and TRBJ1-1; D is undetermined. Germline V CDR1 and CDR2: MNHEY, SVGAGI. The CDR3 loop spans 14 amino acids. Trimming took off 5 bases at V and 1 base at J, with 11 bases between the two ends. The CDR3 DNA is TGTGCCAGCAGTCCTGACTGGCAGAACACTGAAGCTTTCTTT. Its protein is CASSPDWQNTEAFF.

This clone was detected a few times. V and J are TRBV2 and TRBJ2-3; D unresolved. Germline CDR1 SNHLY, CDR2 FYNNEI. The CDR3 is 15 amino acids. The ends were cut back, 6 bases at V and 5 bases at J, with 18 bases in the middle. This chain's CDR3 is CASSSLGARIDTQYF. CDR3 nucleotide sequence: TGTGCCAGCAGCTCCCTGGGCGCCCGGATAGATACGCAGTATTTT.

The chain is built from TRBV19 and TRBJ1-5; D remains unclear. The V gene lost 3 bases and the J gene lost 0 bases, with 6 bases spanning the gap. The CDR3 has 14 amino acids. Looked up from germline, CDR1 is LNHDA and CDR2 is SQIVND (reference sequence). CDR3 sequence: CASSIWDSNQPQHF. Here the CDR3 DNA reads TGTGCCAGTAGTATTTGGGATAGCAATCAGCCCCAGCATTTT. Based on the CDR3 plus reference TRBV19 and TRBJ1-5, the full variable domain is DGGITQSPKYLFRKEGQNVTLSCEQNLNHDAMYWYRQDPGQGLRLIYYSQIVNDFQKGDIAEGYSVSREKKESFPLTVTSAQKNPTAFYLCASSIWDSNQPQHFGDGTRLSIL.

CDR3: CASSLGAARVSYEQYF. CDR3 DNA: TGTGCCAGCAGCTTGGGAGCGGCTAGGGTCTCCTACGAGCAGTACTTC. The V and J genes are TRBV5-6 and TRBJ2-7, with D perhaps TRBD2 (5 bases). Trimming stripped 0 bases from V and 0 bases from J, with 13 bases between. Germline loops: CDR1 SGHDT, CDR2 YYEEEE. This CDR3 contains 16 residues.

This sequence joins TRBV18 and TRBJ2-1; TRBD2 aligns across 11 bases. Germline trimming cut 8 bases from V and 5 bases from J; bases unmatched to any gene: 5. This CDR3 is 14 amino acids long. The germline V gene encodes CDR1 KGHSH and CDR2 LQKENI. CDR3: CASATSGRNNEQFF. The DNA of the CDR3 is TGTGCCAGCGCAACTAGCGGGAGAAACAATGAGCAGTTCTTC.

The V and J genes are TRBV7-3 and TRBJ2-7; D ambiguous. CDR1 and CDR2 from the germline V gene are SGHTA and FQGTGA. V was cut by 5 bases and J by 0 bases, with 11 bases left in between. This CDR3 region has 14 residues. CDR3 sequence: CASSLQRSSYEQYF. CDR3 DNA: TGTGCCAGCAGCCTGCAGCGAAGCTCCTACGAGCAGTACTTC.

This clone was recorded only once. The chain carries TRBV27 and TRBJ1-4; 7 nucleotides line up with TRBD1. V shed 6 bases and J 3 bases; nucleotides not matched to a gene: 10. The CDR3 sequence is 16 residues long. Germline V CDR1 and CDR2: MNHEY, SMNVEV (reference sequence). The CDR3 DNA reads TGTGCCAGCAGCTCAACAGGGGTAGCGGCTAATGAAAAACTGTTTTTT. As protein: CASSSTGVAANEKLFF. Looking up the rest from reference TRBV27 and TRBJ1-4 gives the full variable domain: EAQVTQNPRYLITVTGKKLTVTCSQNMNHEYMSWYRQDPGLGLRQIYYSMNVEVTDKGDVPEGYKVSRKEKRNFPLILESPSPNQTSLYFCASSSTGVAANEKLFFGSGTQLSVL.

The chain joins TRBV11-2 to TRBJ1-2, with unresolved D. V lost 1 base and J 8 bases, leaving 14 bases between the germline ends. Germline CDR1 SGHAT, CDR2 FQNNGV. This CDR3 comprises 14 residues. CDR3 region: CASSLVLAARGYTF. DNA for the CDR3: TGTGCCAGCAGCTTAGTTCTGGCAGCGAGGGGCTACACCTTC.

The J gene is TRBJ2-5, the V gene TRBV28; D unclear. The CDR3 has 14 residues. Trimming pared 3 bases from V and 1 base from J, leaving 9 bases between. CDR1 MDHEN and CDR2 SYDVKM come from the germline V gene. The CDR3 spells CASSFGATQETQYF. The CDR3 DNA sequence: TGTGCCAGCAGTTTCGGCGCGACCCAAGAGACCCAGTACTTC.

This chain joins TRBV28 and TRBJ2-7; TRBD1 or TRBD2 may be the D gene (6 bases each). V dropped 3 bases and J dropped 3 bases, with 12 bases sitting between them. Germline V gene sequence: CDR1 MDHEN, CDR2 SYDVKM. This CDR3 contains 14 residues. The CDR3 bases are TGTGCCAGCAGTTTGCGAGGGGGGAGCTACGAGCAGTACTTC. This gives the protein CASSLRGGSYEQYF.

This clone was observed at least ten times. The chain couples TRBV6-5 to TRBJ2-7, with a tentative D call TRBD2 (5 bases). The CDR3 spans 15 residues. Germline loops: CDR1 MNHEY, CDR2 SVGAGI. V lost 2 bases, J lost 6 bases, and 17 bases lay in between. CDR3 DNA sequence: TGTGCCAGCAGTTACGGAGGTACGTCCCTCAGCGAGCAGTACTTC. Residues: CASSYGGTSLSEQYF.

The chain carries TRBV2 and TRBJ2-7, with D tentatively TRBD2 (6 bases). CDR3 length equals 13 residues. V was cut by 8 bases and J by 3 bases, with 14 bases left in between. Germline assignment: CDR1 SNHLY and CDR2 FYNNEI. CDR3 nucleotides: TGTGCCAGCGCGACGGGAGCTGGCTACGAGCAGTACTTC. It specifies CASATGAGYEQYF.

The V and J genes are TRBV4-2 and TRBJ2-2; no clear D gene. The V gene's germline CDR1 is LGHNA and CDR2 YNFKEQ. The V end lost 0 bases, the J end lost 5 bases, and 22 bases lay between the germline ends. This CDR3 comprises 19 residues. Here the CDR3 reads CASSQEVIGAGWFTGELFF. The CDR3 region has the DNA TGTGCCAGCAGCCAAGAGGTGATCGGCGCCGGTTGGTTTACCGGGGAGCTGTTTTTT.

This chain joins TRBV27 and TRBJ2-3; the D gene is possibly TRBD1 (5 bases). This CDR3 comprises 15 residues. Germline V gene sequence: CDR1 MNHEY, CDR2 SMNVEV (reference sequence). V was clipped by 3 bases and J by 2 bases, with 12 bases between them. CDR3 sequence: CASSFADSSTDTQYF. CDR3 nucleotides: TGTGCCAGCAGTTTCGCTGACAGTTCCACAGATACGCAGTATTTT.

The rearrangement joins TRBV19 to TRBJ2-1; TRBD2 agrees at 15 bases. The CDR3 extends over 19 amino acids. J gave up 7 bases and V 6 bases, and 16 bases lay outside the gene matches. The germline V gene encodes CDR1 LNHDA and CDR2 SQIVND (reference sequence). In DNA form, the CDR3 reads TGTGCCAGTAGCATGGGGGGAGGACTAGCGGGAGGGCCAAGGAATGAGCAGTTCTTC. Translation gives CASSMGGGLAGGPRNEQFF.

This clone has more than one count but fewer than ten. This chain links TRBV19 with TRBJ2-2; 9 positions agree with TRBD1. V lost 6 bases and J lost 0; bases outside the gene matches: 5. CDR1 is LNHDA, CDR2 SQIVND, per germline (reference sequence). The length of the CDR3 is 16 residues. The CDR3 region is CASRGTGMTNTGELFF. In nucleotides, the CDR3 is TGTGCCAGTAGGGGGACAGGGATGACGAACACCGGGGAGCTGTTTTTT.

The table lists this clone with a count of one. The V call is TRBV5-4, the J call TRBJ2-7; 14 bases are a match to TRBD2. J was trimmed by 5 bases and V by 4 bases; bases with no gene match: 11. The CDR3 totals 17 residues. CDR1 SGHNT and CDR2 YYREEE come from the germline V gene (reference sequence). CDR3 DNA sequence: TGTGCCAGCAGCCCGGGGACTAGCGGGAGTACTATCCACGAGCAGTACTTC. Its protein is CASSPGTSGSTIHEQYF.

The genes are TRBV7-9 and TRBJ1-2; a possible D gene is TRBD1 (6 bases). The length of the CDR3 is 15 residues. Trimming removed 5 bases from V and 2 bases from J, with 15 bases in between. Germline V gene lookup returns CDR1 SEHNR and CDR2 FQNEAQ (reference sequence). CDR3 region: CASSPEGGRNYGYTF. CDR3 in DNA: TGTGCCAGCAGCCCCGAGGGGGGCCGGAACTATGGCTACACCTTC.

This chain uses TRBV27 with TRBJ2-3; 7 bases align to TRBD1. CDR1 is MNHEY and CDR2 is SMNVEV in the germline V gene (reference sequence). V shed 3 bases and J 1 base; nucleotides not matched to a gene: 4. The CDR3 totals 15 residues. CDR3 nucleotide sequence: TGTGCCAGCAGTTTTAGGGGGCGAGGCACAGATACGCAGTATTTT. Residues: CASSFRGRGTDTQYF.

This sequence joins TRBV2 and TRBJ2-5; 7 nucleotides match TRBD1. The last part of the DNA fits TRBJ2-7 better; the J call may be wrong. Germline CDR1 is SNHLY and CDR2 is FYNNEI. This CDR3 is 14 amino acids long. CDR3 amino acids: CASSVSGGSYEQYF. The CDR3 coding sequence is TGTGCCAGCAGTGTTTCAGGGGGTTCCTACGAGCAGTACTTC.

J is TRBJ2-7 and V is TRBV4-2, with D unresolved. Looked up from germline, CDR1 is LGHNA and CDR2 is YNFKEQ. This CDR3 is 12 amino acids long. V was pared by 0 bases and J by 4 bases, with 4 bases between. In DNA, the CDR3 is TGTGCCAGCAGCCAAGACCGTTACGAGCAGTACTTC. Translation gives CASSQDRYEQYF.

This sequence joins TRBV9 and TRBJ2-3; no firm D call. The CDR3 runs to 14 residues. CDR1 is SGDLS and CDR2 is YYNGEE in the germline V gene. Trimming shortened V by 0 bases and J by 2 bases, and 7 bases separated the two germline ends. The CDR3 sequence: CASSVESFTDTQYF. The CDR3 coding sequence is TGTGCCAGCAGCGTAGAAAGTTTCACAGATACGCAGTATTTT.

The chain uses TRBV27 and TRBJ2-7; TRBD1 is a possible D gene (5 bases). The CDR3 runs to 11 residues. Looked up from germline, CDR1 is MNHEY and CDR2 is SMNVEV (reference sequence). V was pared by 5 bases and J by 4 bases, with 6 bases between. The CDR3 is CASSRGYEQYF. Here the CDR3 DNA reads TGTGCCAGCAGTAGGGGATACGAGCAGTACTTC.

The genes are TRBV6-5 and TRBJ2-7; no firm D call. Germline V gene data show CDR1 as MNHEY and CDR2 as SVGAGI. V was shortened by 2 bases and J by 2 bases, with 10 bases between the two germline ends. The CDR3 is 14 amino acids. The CDR3 is CASSYRVSTYEQYF. The CDR3 DNA reads TGTGCCAGCAGTTACCGTGTCAGCACCTACGAGCAGTACTTC.